This T cell receptor beta chain was found in a study of control samples from healthy donors and cancer patients (dated by TCRdb to 2019 to 2021). Library creation used the immunoSEQ multiplex PCR assay. This immuneACCESS table, as held by TCRdb, lists in-frame sequences with V and J called but not all clones. Of the missing ones, under half trace to an unresolved V gene in checked studies; the others have no known cause. This sample holds approximately 170,000 clones; around 90% were observed only once. The ten largest clones capture 1.4% of the sample. The CDR3 starts with the cysteine, ends with the phenylalanine, and has 14 residues. Only the CDR3 region is kept as DNA, spanning 42 bases read in frame from base 1. Details on this clone: Its antigen specificity is not known. Nothing much larger sits one base from this clone, and base qualities are not available.

The origin of this receptor is a man under 40 in good health. The specimen was blood. Here the chain combines TRBV21-1 and TRBJ2-7; the tabulated D call, TRBD1, remains unverified against the DNA. TRBV21-1 is annotated as a pseudogene. At the DNA level, the sequence is TGTGCCAGCAGCAAACCCAGGGGATCCTACGAGCAGTACTTC. Translation gives CASSKPRGSYEQYF.